This is a list of T cell receptor beta chains from one sample in a study of T cell responses to AZD1222 COVID-19 vaccine. Only in-frame clones appear in the TCRdb table, and some are missing; sequencing was by immunoSEQ multiplex PCR. The profile covers some 130,000 clones, with roughly 88% appearing a single time and 8% taken by the ten largest. The sequences come from peripheral blood, collected on day 0 of AZD1222 vaccination. Receptors originate from an adult in good health. The CDR3 runs from the conserved cysteine through the conserved F or W. The D gene is left open where the match is weak. Clone sizes are given selectively: once, few, many, or a class where the clone is expanded.

>.|TRBJ2-3|.|15|TRBV18
TGTGCCAGCTCACCAGTGACAGGCCCCACAGATACGCAGTATTTT
CASSPVTGPTDTQYF
>.|TRBJ1-2|.|17|TRBV21-1
TGTGCCAGCAGCATCCCGGGACAGACTAAGGTGCGCTATGGCTACACCTTC
CASSIPGQTKVRYGYTF
>TRBD1|TRBJ1-6|.|16|TRBV18
TGTGCCAGCTCACCGGCACGAACAGGGGAATATACACCCCTCCACTTT
CASSPARTGEYTPLHF
>.|TRBJ2-7|.|14|TRBV11-2
TGTGCCAGCGGCGTGGACAGTCTCTCCTACGAGCAGTACTTC
CASGVDSLSYEQYF
>.|TRBJ2-5|.|14|TRBV5-1
TGCGCCAGCAGCTTGGGGCTTGCGGGAGAGACCCAGTACTTC
CASSLGLAGETQYF
>.|TRBJ2-7|.|13|TRBV6-5
TGTGCCAGCAGCCGGGACGGTCTCTACGAGCAGTACTTC
CASSRDGLYEQYF
>.|TRBJ1-5|.|14|TRBV27
TGTGCCAGCAGTTTATACCCTGAGTATCAGCCCCAGCATTTT
CASSLYPEYQPQHF
>TRBD2|TRBJ2-1|.|14|TRBV30
TGTGCCTGGAGTGGACTAGCGGGGGGACCAGAGCAGTTCTTC
CAWSGLAGGPEQFF
>.|TRBJ2-2|.|13|TRBV5-1
TGCGCCAGCAGCTACTCCATCGACGGGGAGCTGTTTTTT
CASSYSIDGELFF
>.|TRBJ2-5|.|14|TRBV28
TGTGCCAGCAGTTCTCTGGGGCCTCGAGAGACCCAGTACTTC
CASSSLGPRETQYF
>TRBD1|TRBJ1-1|.|18|TRBV9
TGTGCCAGCAGCGGTGGGTCCGGGACAGGGGATATTGACACTGAAGCTTTCTTT
CASSGGSGTGDIDTEAFF
>.|TRBJ2-7|.|11|TRBV20-1
TGCAGTGCTAAAGCTCTGTACGAGCAGTACTTC
CSAKALYEQYF
>.|TRBJ1-5|.|10|TRBV20-1
TGCAGTGCTTCCGCGGGAGCTGAGCATTTT
CSASAGAEHF
>TRBD2|TRBJ2-2|.|19|TRBV5-1
TGCGCCAGCAGCTTGGGCCTAGCGGGGGCCGGAATGAACACCGGGGAGCTGTTTTTT
CASSLGLAGAGMNTGELFF
>TRBD2|TRBJ2-2|.|16|TRBV5-1
TGCGCCAGCAGCTCACCACTAGCGGCAAACACCGGGGAGCTGTTTTTT
CASSSPLAANTGELFF
>TRBD2|TRBJ2-1|.|16|TRBV10-3
TGTGCCATCAGGCAGACTAGCGGGGGCTCCTACAATGAGCAGTTCTTC
CAIRQTSGGSYNEQFF
>TRBD1|TRBJ1-2|once|16|TRBV27
TGTGCCAGCAGTTCCCACGGGACAGGGACAATCTATGGCTACACCTTC
CASSSHGTGTIYGYTF
>.|TRBJ1-4|.|14|TRBV19
TGTGCCAGTAGTCAAGAGGCGGGGGATGAAAAACTGTTTTTT
CASSQEAGDEKLFF
>TRBD2|TRBJ2-1|.|14|TRBV27
TGTGCCAGCAGTAAGGGACTAGATAATGAAAAGCAGTTCTTC
CASSKGLDNEKQFF
>.|TRBJ2-3|.|11|TRBV5-6
TGTGCCAGCACACTGTCGGGTACGCAGTATTTT
CASTLSGTQYF
>TRBD2|TRBJ2-1|once|18|TRBV9
TGTGCCAGCAGCGTAGAACTAGCGGGAGGTTTTGCCAACAATGAGCAGTTCTTC
CASSVELAGGFANNEQFF
>.|TRBJ1-6|.|14|TRBV14
TGTGCCAGCAGCCAATTCAAGGGGAATTCACCCCTCCACTTT
CASSQFKGNSPLHF
>.|TRBJ1-2|.|14|TRBV14
TGTGCCAGCAGCCGCGAGGGTATGGGCTATGGCTACACCTTC
CASSREGMGYGYTF
>.|TRBJ1-1|.|12|TRBV3-1/TRBV3-2
TGTGCCAGCAGCCAAGTTTCCCAAGGGGCTTTCTTT
CASSQVSQGAFF
>.|TRBJ2-4|.|14|TRBV19
TGTGCCAGTAGTATAGGGCTAGCCTCAAACATTCAGTACTTC
CASSIGLASNIQYF
>.|TRBJ1-1|.|14|TRBV2
TGTGCCAGCACATACAGGGTGATGAACACTGAAGCTTTCTTT
CASTYRVMNTEAFF
>TRBD1|TRBJ2-2|.|15|TRBV27
TGTGCCACCCATTTGGGACAGTGGGGCACCGGGGAGCTGTTTTTT
CATHLGQWGTGELFF
>.|TRBJ1-5|.|14|TRBV19
TGTGCCAGTAGTATAGATGGGGGAGGACAGCCCCAGCATTTT
CASSIDGGGQPQHF
>.|TRBJ1-1|.|13|TRBV10-3
TGTGCCATCAAGGGTGCCCAGAACACTGAAGCTTTCTTT
CAIKGAQNTEAFF
>.|TRBJ1-3|few|16|TRBV10-3
TGTGCCATCAGGACGACGGACGGTGAAAGTGGAAACACCATATATTTT
CAIRTTDGESGNTIYF
>.|TRBJ1-5|.|13|TRBV9
TGTGCCAGCAGCGTAGATCCTATTCAGCCCCAGCATTTT
CASSVDPIQPQHF
>.|TRBJ1-2|.|14|TRBV6-5
TGTGCCAGCAGTTGGGCCGGGACCGTCTATGGCTACACCTTC
CASSWAGTVYGYTF
>.|TRBJ1-5|.|15|TRBV19
TGTGCCAGTAGTGCTGGGCCCTATAGCAATCAGCCCCAGCATTTT
CASSAGPYSNQPQHF
>.|TRBJ1-6|.|13|TRBV30
TGTGCCTGGAGTGAGGACAGTACTTCACCCCTCCACTTT
CAWSEDSTSPLHF
>TRBD1|TRBJ1-4|.|16|TRBV5-1
TGCGCCAGCAGCCTGGGACAGCCTAGGGCTAATGAAAAACTGTTTTTT
CASSLGQPRANEKLFF
>TRBD2|TRBJ2-3|.|18|TRBV4-2
TGTGCCAGCAGCCAAACCGCGGCGGGGCGGGGGAAGGAGGATACGCAGTATTTT
CASSQTAAGRGKEDTQYF
>.|TRBJ2-1|.|16|TRBV10-2
TGCGCCAGCAGTGAGTATAGCGGAGAGGGATACAATGAGCAGTTCTTC
CASSEYSGEGYNEQFF
>.|TRBJ1-5|.|13|TRBV11-2
TGTGCCAGCAGCTTAGACTTAAGGGAGCCCCAGCATTTT
CASSLDLREPQHF
>.|TRBJ2-7|.|15|TRBV12-5
TGTGCTAGTGGTTTGGTACGTACAGAGTTCTACGAGCAGTACTTC
CASGLVRTEFYEQYF
>.|TRBJ2-3|.|15|TRBV5-6
TGTGCCAGCAGCTTGGGAGGTCAGGGCTTAGATACGCAGTATTTT
CASSLGGQGLDTQYF
>TRBD1|TRBJ2-7|.|17|TRBV5-6
TGTGCCAGCAGCCGAACGGTGGGCACAGGGGCGGAATACGAGCAGTACTTC
CASSRTVGTGAEYEQYF